In this sample, the clone carrying this T cell receptor beta chain turned up once. The CDR3 length is 13 residues. CDR1 and CDR2 (germline): SGHDT, YYEEEE. V lost 7 bases, J lost 7 bases, and 7 bases stayed unmatched. The sample comes from a study of control samples from healthy donors and cancer patients. Measured with immunoSEQ multiplex PCR; TCRdb has only the in-frame clones, and not every one. The sample has 100,000 to 150,000 clones, 85% to 90% seen once. This clonotype originated in a man in his forties or fifties with head and neck cancer. Sequences were obtained from PBMCs. The chain uses TRBV5-6 and TRBJ1-1; 10 bases are shared with TRBD1. CDR3 region: CASRQGARNEAFF. Here the CDR3 DNA reads TGTGCCAGCCGACAGGGGGCGCGTAATGAAGCTTTCTTT.